These 15 T cell receptor beta chains were sequenced from one sample in a study of shared clonotypes between healthy human individuals (dated by TCRdb to the early 2020s). Receptor libraries were prepared by the immunoSEQ multiplex PCR assay. Entries here come from immuneACCESS through TCRdb and include only in-frame sequences with V and J called. Some clones fail to appear in such tables; in the studies checked, an unresolved V gene covers under half of the shortfall, and the cause of the remainder is unknown. The sample yields some 2,100,000 clones; about 92% were counted once. Of the sample, around 1.7% is held by the ten largest clones. For the CD8 naive samples, CD45RO-negative cells were positively selected for CCR7, yielding a CD45RA+CCR7+ population from which TemRA cells were excluded. Input material: naive CD8+ T cells from PBMCs. Interpreted using the paper, the cell subset or site label stands for: CD45RA+CCR7+. Source of these receptors: a young man in good health. Some clones in this sample may be carry-over from other donors' samples.

This chain links TRBV19 with TRBJ2-3; D assignment may be TRBD1 or TRBD2 (5 bases each). The germline CDR1 and CDR2 sequences are LNHDA and SQIVND (reference sequence). Trimming stripped 4 bases from V and 4 bases from J, with 15 bases between. CDR3 length equals 15 residues. The CDR3 coding sequence is TGTGCCAGTAGTACCCGGGTGGGGGAGTCAGATACGCAGTATTTT. Translation gives CASSTRVGESDTQYF. Based on the CDR3 plus reference TRBV19 and TRBJ2-3, the full variable domain is DGGITQSPKYLFRKEGQNVTLSCEQNLNHDAMYWYRQDPGQGLRLIYYSQIVNDFQKGDIAEGYSVSREKKESFPLTVTSAQKNPTAFYLCASSTRVGESDTQYFGPGTRLTVL.

The chain links TRBV5-1 to TRBJ1-1; D is uncertain. From germline, CDR1 is SGHRS and CDR2 YFSETQ. The CDR3 spans 15 residues. V was pared by 4 bases and J by 1 base, with 14 bases between. The DNA of the CDR3 is TGCGCCAGCAGCGTCGTGGGGTCACGGAACACTGAAGCTTTCTTT. It translates to CASSVVGSRNTEAFF.

The CDR3 sequence is CATSARPGGRTEAFF. CDR3 DNA: TGTGCCACCAGCGCCCGCCCCGGGGGGCGGACTGAAGCTTTCTTT. The chain is built from TRBV15 and TRBJ1-1; maybe TRBD1 (6 bases). This CDR3 region has 15 residues. From germline, CDR1 is LNHNV and CDR2 YYDKDF (reference sequence). The V gene lost 5 bases and the J gene lost 5 bases, with 18 bases spanning the gap.

The rearrangement links TRBV10-3 to TRBJ1-5; 10 nucleotides agree with TRBD1. Germline CDR1 reads ENHRY; CDR2 reads SYGVKD. The CDR3 runs 14 residues. V lost 10 bases, J lost 6 bases, and 9 bases stayed unmatched. CDR3 coding DNA: TGTGCCACCAGGAGGGACAGGGGAGTTCAGCCCCAGCATTTT. Its protein is CATRRDRGVQPQHF.

CDR3 sequence: CASSIPRDTSSGIGNTIYF. The CDR3 DNA reads as TGTGCCAGTAGTATCCCCCGGGACACTTCAAGCGGAATTGGAAACACCATATATTTT. The V and J genes are TRBV19 and TRBJ1-3, with D possibly being TRBD1 (6 bases). Germline values: CDR1 LNHDA, CDR2 SQIVND (reference sequence). This CDR3 contains 19 residues. The germline V and J ends were trimmed by 3 bases and 3 bases, with 24 bases remaining between them.

This clone came up once. The rearrangement uses TRBV7-6 and TRBJ2-1, with D possibly matching TRBD2 (6 bases). The germline V gene has CDR1 SGHVS and CDR2 FNYEAQ. CDR3 length equals 13 residues. The V end lost 9 bases, the J end lost 5 bases, and 14 bases lay between the germline ends. CDR3 bases: TGTGCCAGTGCGGGGCGTAGGGACAATGAGCAGTTCTTC. Translating it yields CASAGRRDNEQFF.

The J gene is TRBJ2-7, the V gene TRBV7-2; TRBD2 might be the D (5 bases). Germline CDR1 SGHTA, CDR2 FQGNSA. Trimming cost V 5 bases and J 1 base, with 9 bases left between them. The CDR3 length is 13 residues. The CDR3 loop is CASSTLVSYEQYF. The DNA of the CDR3 is TGTGCCAGCAGCACACTAGTGTCCTACGAGCAGTACTTC. Supplemented by reference TRBV7-2 and TRBJ2-7, the full variable domain reads GAGVSQSPSNKVTEKGKDVELRCDPISGHTALYWYRQSLGQGLEFLIYFQGNSAPDKSGLPSDRFSAERTGGSVSTLTIQRTQQEDSAVYLCASSTLVSYEQYFGPGTRLTVT.

The chain employs TRBV2 and TRBJ2-7, with 8 nucleotides matching TRBD1. Looked up from germline, CDR1 is SNHLY and CDR2 is FYNNEI. Losses at the gene ends were 6 bases for V and 0 bases for J; bases not matched to a gene: 7. The CDR3 runs to 15 residues. The CDR3 DNA is TGTGCCAGCAGCGGACAGGGCGAGATCTCCTACGAGCAGTACTTC. Its translation is CASSGQGEISYEQYF.

J is TRBJ2-3 and V is TRBV28, with 9 bases that match TRBD2. The CDR3 sequence is 19 residues long. Germline V CDR1 and CDR2: MDHEN, SYDVKM. The trim removed 7 bases at V and 1 base at J, leaving 18 bases unmatched. This chain's CDR3 is CASTTFSAGGSLGTDTQYF. The CDR3 DNA sequence: TGTGCCAGCACCACCTTTTCGGCGGGAGGGTCGCTCGGCACAGATACGCAGTATTTT.

This chain links TRBV13 with TRBJ1-1; TRBD1 might be the D (5 bases). The germline V gene encodes CDR1 PRHDT and CDR2 FYEKMQ (reference sequence). There are 14 residues in the CDR3. V was trimmed by 4 bases and J by 1 base, leaving 10 bases between them. The CDR3 coding sequence is TGTGCCAGCAGCTGGGGTACAGGGAACACTGAAGCTTTCTTT. Translated, it gives CASSWGTGNTEAFF.

The V gene is TRBV28, the J gene TRBJ1-2; 8 positions agree with TRBD1. CDR1 MDHEN and CDR2 SYDVKM come from the germline V gene. V shed 6 bases, J shed 5 bases, and the junction held 11 bases outside the gene matches. This CDR3 has 15 residues. CDR3 nucleotide sequence: TGTGCCAGCAGCTCCAGCAGGGGGCGCTTTTATGGCTACACCTTC. This translates into CASSSSRGRFYGYTF.

This chain links TRBV27 with TRBJ2-7; D is unresolved. Germline V gene data show CDR1 as MNHEY and CDR2 as SMNVEV (reference sequence). The CDR3 spans 14 residues. V lost 5 bases and J 7 bases, leaving 18 bases between the germline ends. The CDR3 DNA reads as TGTGCCAGCAGTCCCTCAATGCCAGTCAGAGAGCAGTACTTC. Translating gives CASSPSMPVREQYF.

The chain carries TRBV5-5 and TRBJ1-2; no definite D call. Trimming left V 1 base short and J 5 bases short, with 15 bases between. The CDR3 consists of 15 residues. CDR1 and CDR2 (germline): SGHKS, YYEKEE (reference sequence). CDR3 sequence (DNA): TGTGCCAGCAGCTTGAGTATGCCTGATCTTTATGGCTACACCTTC. Its protein product is CASSLSMPDLYGYTF.

A single count supports this clone. CDR3 in DNA: TGTGCCACCAGCGGCGGACTAGCGTTTATAGAGACCCAGTACTTC. Translated: CATSGGLAFIETQYF. The chain links TRBV15 to TRBJ2-5; TRBD2 matches at 9 bases. This CDR3 has 15 residues. Germline V CDR1 and CDR2: LNHNV, YYDKDF (reference sequence). J was trimmed by 4 bases and V by 5 bases; bases with no gene match: 8.

The V call is TRBV6-1, the J call TRBJ1-1; D not certain. Trimming stripped 2 bases from V and 6 bases from J, with 7 bases between. The germline V gene encodes CDR1 MNHNS and CDR2 SASEGT. This CDR3 has 12 amino acids. DNA of the CDR3: TGTGCCAGCAGTGAATTTTATTCTGAAGCTTTCTTT. Its translation is CASSEFYSEAFF.